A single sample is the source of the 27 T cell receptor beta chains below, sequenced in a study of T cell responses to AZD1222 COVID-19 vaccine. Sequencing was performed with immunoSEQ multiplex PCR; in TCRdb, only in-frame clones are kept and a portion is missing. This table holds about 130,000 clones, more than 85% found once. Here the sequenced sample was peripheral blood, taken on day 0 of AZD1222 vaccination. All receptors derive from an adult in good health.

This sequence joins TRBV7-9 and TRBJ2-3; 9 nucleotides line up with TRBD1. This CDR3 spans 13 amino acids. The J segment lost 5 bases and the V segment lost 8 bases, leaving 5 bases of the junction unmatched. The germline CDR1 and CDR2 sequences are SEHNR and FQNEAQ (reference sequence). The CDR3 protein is CASGDRVKDTQYF. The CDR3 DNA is TGTGCCAGCGGGGACAGGGTCAAAGATACGCAGTATTTT.

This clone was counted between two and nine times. CDR3 amino acids: CASSIGTGRGDTEAFF. The CDR3, as DNA: TGTGCCAGTAGTATCGGGACAGGGAGGGGAGACACTGAAGCTTTCTTT. The chain is built from TRBV19 and TRBJ1-1; 9 bases agree with TRBD1. The CDR3 has 16 amino acids. Trimming took 3 bases from V and 3 from J; bases not matched to a gene: 8. Per germline, CDR1 LNHDA and CDR2 SQIVND (reference sequence).

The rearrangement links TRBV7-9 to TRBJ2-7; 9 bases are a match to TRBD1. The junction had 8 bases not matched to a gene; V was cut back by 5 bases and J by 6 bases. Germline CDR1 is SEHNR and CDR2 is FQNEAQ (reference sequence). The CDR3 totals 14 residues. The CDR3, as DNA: TGTGCCAGCAGCAATGGGACAGGGCGGGGCGAGCAGTACTTC. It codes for CASSNGTGRGEQYF.

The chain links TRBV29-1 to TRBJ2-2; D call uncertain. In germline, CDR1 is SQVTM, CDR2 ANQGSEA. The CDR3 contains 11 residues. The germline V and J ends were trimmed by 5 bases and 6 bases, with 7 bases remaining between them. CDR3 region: CSVQKAGELFF. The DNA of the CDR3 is TGCAGCGTTCAGAAGGCCGGGGAGCTGTTTTTT.

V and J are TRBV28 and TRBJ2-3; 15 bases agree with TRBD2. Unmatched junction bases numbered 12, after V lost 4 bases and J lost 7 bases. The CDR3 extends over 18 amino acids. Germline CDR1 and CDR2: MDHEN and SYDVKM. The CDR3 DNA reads TGTGCCAGCAGTTCCTCACCCCGGACTAGCGGGAGGGGAAATACGCAGTATTTT. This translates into CASSSSPRTSGRGNTQYF.

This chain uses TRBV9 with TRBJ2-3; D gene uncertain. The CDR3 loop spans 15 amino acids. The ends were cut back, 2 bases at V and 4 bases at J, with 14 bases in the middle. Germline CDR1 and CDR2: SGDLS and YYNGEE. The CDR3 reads CASSVGGLLSDTQYF. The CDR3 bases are TGTGCCAGCAGCGTCGGCGGCCTCCTTTCAGATACGCAGTATTTT.

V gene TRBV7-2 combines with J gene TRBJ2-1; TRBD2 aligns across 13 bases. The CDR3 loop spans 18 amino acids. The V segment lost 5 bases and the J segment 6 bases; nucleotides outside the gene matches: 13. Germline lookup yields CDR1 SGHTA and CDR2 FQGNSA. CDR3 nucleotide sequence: TGTGCCAGCAGCACCCACTGGACTAGCGGGAGTCTAAGCAATGAGCAGTTCTTC. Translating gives CASSTHWTSGSLSNEQFF. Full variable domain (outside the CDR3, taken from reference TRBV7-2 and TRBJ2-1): GAGVSQSPSNKVTEKGKDVELRCDPISGHTALYWYRQSLGQGLEFLIYFQGNSAPDKSGLPSDRFSAERTGGSVSTLTIQRTQQEDSAVYLCASSTHWTSGSLSNEQFFGPGTRLTVL.

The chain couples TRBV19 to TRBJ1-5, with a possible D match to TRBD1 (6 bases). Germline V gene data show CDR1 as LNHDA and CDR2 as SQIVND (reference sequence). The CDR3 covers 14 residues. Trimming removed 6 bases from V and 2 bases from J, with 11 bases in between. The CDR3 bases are TGTGCCAGTAGCCTACAGGGTGGCAATCAGCCCCAGCATTTT. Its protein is CASSLQGGNQPQHF.

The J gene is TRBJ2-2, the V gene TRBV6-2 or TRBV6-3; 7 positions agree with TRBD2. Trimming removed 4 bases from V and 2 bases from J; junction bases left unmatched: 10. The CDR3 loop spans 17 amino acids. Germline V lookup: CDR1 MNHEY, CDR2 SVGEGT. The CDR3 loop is CASSFPSASGNTGELFF. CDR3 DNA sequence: TGTGCCAGCAGTTTCCCCTCCGCTAGCGGAAACACCGGGGAGCTGTTTTTT.

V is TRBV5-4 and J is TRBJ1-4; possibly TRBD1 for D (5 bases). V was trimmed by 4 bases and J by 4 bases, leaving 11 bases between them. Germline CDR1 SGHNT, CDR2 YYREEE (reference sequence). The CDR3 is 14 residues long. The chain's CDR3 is CASSQGSFNEKLFF. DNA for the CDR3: TGTGCCAGCAGCCAGGGTTCCTTTAATGAAAAACTGTTTTTT.

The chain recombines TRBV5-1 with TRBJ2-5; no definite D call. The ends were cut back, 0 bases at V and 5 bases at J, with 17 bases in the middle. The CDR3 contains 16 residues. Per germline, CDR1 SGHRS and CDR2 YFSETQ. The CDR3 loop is CASSLEGRIPFETQYF. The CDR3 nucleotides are TGCGCCAGCAGCTTGGAAGGACGGATACCGTTTGAGACCCAGTACTTC.

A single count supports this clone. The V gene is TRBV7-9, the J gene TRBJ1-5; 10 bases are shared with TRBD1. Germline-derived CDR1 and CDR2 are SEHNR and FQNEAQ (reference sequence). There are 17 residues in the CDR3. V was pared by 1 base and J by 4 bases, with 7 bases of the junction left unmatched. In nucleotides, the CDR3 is TGTGCCAGCAGCTTAGGGGGGACAGGGGTTGGAAATCAGCCCCAGCATTTT. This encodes CASSLGGTGVGNQPQHF.

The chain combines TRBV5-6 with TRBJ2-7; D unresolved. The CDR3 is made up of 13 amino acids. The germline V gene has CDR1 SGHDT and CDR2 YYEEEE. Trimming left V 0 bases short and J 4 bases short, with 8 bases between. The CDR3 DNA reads TGTGCCAGCAGCTTGGGAGCGTCTTACGAGCAGTACTTC. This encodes CASSLGASYEQYF. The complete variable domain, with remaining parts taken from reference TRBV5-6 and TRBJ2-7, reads DAGVTQSPTHLIKTRGQQVTLRCSPKSGHDTVSWYQQALGQGPQFIFQYYEEEERQRGNFPDRFSGHQFPNYSSELNVNALLLGDSALYLCASSLGASYEQYFGPGTRLTVT.

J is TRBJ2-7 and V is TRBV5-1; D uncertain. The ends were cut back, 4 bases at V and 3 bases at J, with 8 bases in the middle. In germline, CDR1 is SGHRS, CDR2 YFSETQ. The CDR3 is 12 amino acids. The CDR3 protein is CASSIDLYEQYF. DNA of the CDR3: TGCGCCAGCAGCATCGATCTCTACGAGCAGTACTTC.

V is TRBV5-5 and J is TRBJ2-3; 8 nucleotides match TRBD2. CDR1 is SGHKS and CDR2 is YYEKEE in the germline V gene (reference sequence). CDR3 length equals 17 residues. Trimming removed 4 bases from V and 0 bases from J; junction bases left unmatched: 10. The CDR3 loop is CASSPGLAGSSTDTQYF. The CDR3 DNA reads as TGTGCCAGCAGCCCCGGACTAGCTGGTAGTAGCACAGATACGCAGTATTTT. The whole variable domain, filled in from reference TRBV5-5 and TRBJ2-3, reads DAGVTQSPTHLIKTRGQQVTLRCSPISGHKSVSWYQQVLGQGPQFIFQYYEKEERGRGNFPDRFSARQFPNYSSELNVNALLLGDSALYLCASSPGLAGSSTDTQYFGPGTRLTVL.

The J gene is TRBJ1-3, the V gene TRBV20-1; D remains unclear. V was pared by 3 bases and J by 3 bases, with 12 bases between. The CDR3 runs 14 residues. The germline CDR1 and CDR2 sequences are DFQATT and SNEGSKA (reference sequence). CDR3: CSASIGGIGNTIYF. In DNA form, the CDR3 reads TGCAGTGCTAGTATCGGAGGAATTGGAAACACCATATATTTT.

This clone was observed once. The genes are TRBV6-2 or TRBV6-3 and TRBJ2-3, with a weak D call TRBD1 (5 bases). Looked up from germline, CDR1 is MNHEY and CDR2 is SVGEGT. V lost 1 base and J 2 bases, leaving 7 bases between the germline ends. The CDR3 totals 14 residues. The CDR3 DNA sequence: TGTGCCAGCAGTTACTGGACACTCACAGATACGCAGTATTTT. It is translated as CASSYWTLTDTQYF.

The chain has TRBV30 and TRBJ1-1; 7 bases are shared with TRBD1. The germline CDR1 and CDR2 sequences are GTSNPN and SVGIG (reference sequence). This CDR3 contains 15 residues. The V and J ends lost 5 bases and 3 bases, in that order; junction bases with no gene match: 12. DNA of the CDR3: TGTGCCTGGGGACAACCTGACAGGGATGACACTGAAGCTTTCTTT. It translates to CAWGQPDRDDTEAFF.

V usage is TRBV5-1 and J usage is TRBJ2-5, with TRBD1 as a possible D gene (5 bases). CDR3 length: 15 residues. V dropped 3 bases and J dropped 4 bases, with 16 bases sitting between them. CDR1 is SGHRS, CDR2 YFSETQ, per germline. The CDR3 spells CASSSIRVFGETQYF. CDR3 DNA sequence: TGCGCCAGCAGCTCAATCAGGGTTTTTGGAGAGACCCAGTACTTC.

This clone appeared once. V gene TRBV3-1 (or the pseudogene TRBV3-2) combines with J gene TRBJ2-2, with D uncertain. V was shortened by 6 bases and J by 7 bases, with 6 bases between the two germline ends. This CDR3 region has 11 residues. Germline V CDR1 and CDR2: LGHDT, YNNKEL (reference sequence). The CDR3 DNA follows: TGTGCCAGCAGTCAAAGCGGGGAGCTGTTTTTT. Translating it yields CASSQSGELFF.

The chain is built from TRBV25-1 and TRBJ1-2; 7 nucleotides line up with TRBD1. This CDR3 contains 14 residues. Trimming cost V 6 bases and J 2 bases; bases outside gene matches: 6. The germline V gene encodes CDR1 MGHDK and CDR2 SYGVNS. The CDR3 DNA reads TGTGCCAGCAGCCTAGCCAGGGGGAACTATGGCTACACCTTC. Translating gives CASSLARGNYGYTF.

The CDR3 region has the DNA TGTGCCAGCAGCCAACAGACAGGGCTCAACACAGATACGCAGTATTTT. Translation: CASSQQTGLNTDTQYF. The chain uses TRBV11-2 and TRBJ2-3; TRBD1 aligns across 7 bases. J was trimmed by 2 bases and V by 5 bases; bases with no gene match: 10. Germline CDR1 is SGHAT and CDR2 is FQNNGV. The CDR3 has 16 amino acids.

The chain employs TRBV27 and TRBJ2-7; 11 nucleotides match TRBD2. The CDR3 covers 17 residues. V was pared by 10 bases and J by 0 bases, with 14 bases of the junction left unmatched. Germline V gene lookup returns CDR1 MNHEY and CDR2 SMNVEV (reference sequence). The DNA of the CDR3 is TGTGCCACCTCGAACCATAGACTAGCGGGGACCTCCTACGAGCAGTACTTC. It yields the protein CATSNHRLAGTSYEQYF.

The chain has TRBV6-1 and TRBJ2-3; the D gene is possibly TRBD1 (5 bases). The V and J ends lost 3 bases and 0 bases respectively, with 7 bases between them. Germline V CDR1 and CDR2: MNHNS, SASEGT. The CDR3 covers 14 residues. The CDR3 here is CASSDRVSTDTQYF. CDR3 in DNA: TGTGCCAGCAGTGACAGGGTGAGCACAGATACGCAGTATTTT.

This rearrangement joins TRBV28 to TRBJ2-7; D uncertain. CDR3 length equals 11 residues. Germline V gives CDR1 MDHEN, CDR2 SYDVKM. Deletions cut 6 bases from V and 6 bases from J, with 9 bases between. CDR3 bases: TGTGCCAGCAGCCCCAAGGGCGAGCAGTACTTC. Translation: CASSPKGEQYF.

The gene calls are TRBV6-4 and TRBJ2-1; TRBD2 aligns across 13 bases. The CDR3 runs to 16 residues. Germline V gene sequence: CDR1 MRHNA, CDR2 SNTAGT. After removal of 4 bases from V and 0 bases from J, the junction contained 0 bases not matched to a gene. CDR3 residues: CASSGTSGSSYNEQFF. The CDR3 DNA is TGTGCCAGCAGTGGGACTAGCGGGAGCTCCTACAATGAGCAGTTCTTC.

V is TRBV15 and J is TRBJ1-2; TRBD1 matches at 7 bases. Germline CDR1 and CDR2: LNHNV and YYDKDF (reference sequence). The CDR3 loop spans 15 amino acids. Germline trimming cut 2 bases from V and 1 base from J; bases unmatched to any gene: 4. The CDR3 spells CATSRTPGGNYGYTF. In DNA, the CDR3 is TGTGCCACCAGCAGAACCCCAGGGGGTAACTATGGCTACACCTTC.